This paragraph reports one TCR beta chain. No DNA is shown, since the ends of the CDR3 on it are uncertain; the CDR3 is the one TCRdb lists. CDR1 and CDR2 (germline): SEHNR, FQNEAQ (reference sequence). The CDR3 length equals 14 residues, ends included. The data belong to a study of blood T cells in healthy people across ages. Donors were systemically healthy Caucasian individuals from Russia aged about 6 to 95 years. A second about 7 to 12 cycle PCR used barcoded and J-beta primers. TCRdb passed the 5' RACE reads through MiXCR, listing each CDR3 protein once. Of hundreds of thousands of distinct CDR3 sequences listed, roughly 25% are singletons. This sample was shared with a second study, whose subject was T cells of mothers and their children.

The sequence was collected from a boy younger than 18 in good health. This rearrangement joins TRBV7-9 to TRBJ1-1. Source material: blood. The CDR3 loop is CASSLVGRGTESFF.